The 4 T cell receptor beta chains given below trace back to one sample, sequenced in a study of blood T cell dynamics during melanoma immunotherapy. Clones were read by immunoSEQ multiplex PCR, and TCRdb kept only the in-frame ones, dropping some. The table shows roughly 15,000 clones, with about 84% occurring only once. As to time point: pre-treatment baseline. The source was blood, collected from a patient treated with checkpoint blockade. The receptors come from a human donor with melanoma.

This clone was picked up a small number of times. The CDR3 region has the DNA TGTGCCAGCAGCCCCGACAGGTCTGGATATGGCTACACCTTC. Its protein product is CASSPDRSGYGYTF. This chain connects TRBV7-2 to TRBJ1-2; tentatively, D is TRBD1 (6 bases). CDR1 SGHTA and CDR2 FQGNSA come from the germline V gene. This CDR3 spans 14 amino acids. V lost 5 bases to trimming and J lost 5 bases, with 15 bases between them.

CDR3 in amino acids: CASSIRGETQYF. CDR3 bases: TGTGCCAGTAGTATCAGGGGGGAGACCCAGTACTTC. The chain uses TRBV19 and TRBJ2-5, with 7 positions matching TRBD1. CDR3 size: 12 residues. The V gene end was trimmed by 3 bases and the J gene end by 5 bases; junction bases not matched to a gene: 0. Germline CDR1 and CDR2: LNHDA and SQIVND (reference sequence).

CDR3: CASSPVGTYNSPLHF. The CDR3 region has the DNA TGTGCCAGCAGTCCCGTCGGGACGTATAATTCACCCCTCCACTTT. The chain joins TRBV6-1 to TRBJ1-6, with D possibly TRBD1 on 5 matching bases. The germline V gene encodes CDR1 MNHNS and CDR2 SASEGT. The CDR3 is 15 residues long. Between the trimmed V and J ends, which lost 5 bases and 4 bases, there was a span of 12 bases.

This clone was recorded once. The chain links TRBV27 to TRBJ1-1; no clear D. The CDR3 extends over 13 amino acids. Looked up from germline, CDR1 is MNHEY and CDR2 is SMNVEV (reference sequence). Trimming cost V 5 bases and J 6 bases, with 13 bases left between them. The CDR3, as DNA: TGTGCCAGCAGTGACACGGGGATCTCTGAAGCTTTCTTT. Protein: CASSDTGISEAFF.